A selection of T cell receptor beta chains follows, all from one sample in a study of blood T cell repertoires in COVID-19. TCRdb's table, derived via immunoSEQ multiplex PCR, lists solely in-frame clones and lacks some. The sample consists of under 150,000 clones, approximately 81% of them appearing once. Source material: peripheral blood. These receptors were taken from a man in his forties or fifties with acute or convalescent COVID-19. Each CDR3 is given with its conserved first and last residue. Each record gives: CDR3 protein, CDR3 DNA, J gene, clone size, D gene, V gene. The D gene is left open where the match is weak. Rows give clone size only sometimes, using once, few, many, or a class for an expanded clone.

CDR3 protein: CASSPGTIQYF
CDR3 DNA: TGTGCCAGCAGCCCTGGGACTATCCAGTACTTC
J gene: TRBJ2-5
clone size: few
D gene: TRBD2
V gene: TRBV7-3

CDR3 protein: CSVEDLLGTQYF
CDR3 DNA: TGCAGCGTTGAAGATCTGCTAGGTACGCAGTATTTT
J gene: TRBJ2-3
clone size: .
D gene: .
V gene: TRBV29-1

CDR3 protein: CATRKKSNTEAFF
CDR3 DNA: TGTGCCACCAGGAAAAAGAGTAACACTGAAGCTTTCTTT
J gene: TRBJ1-1
clone size: .
D gene: .
V gene: TRBV24-1

CDR3 protein: CATSEDRVTPYEQYF
CDR3 DNA: TGTGCCACCAGTGAGGACAGGGTTACCCCCTACGAGCAGTACTTC
J gene: TRBJ2-7
clone size: .
D gene: TRBD1
V gene: TRBV24-1

CDR3 protein: CASSEYVSGNTIYF
CDR3 DNA: TGTGCCAGCAGTGAATATGTGTCTGGAAACACCATATATTTT
J gene: TRBJ1-3
clone size: .
D gene: .
V gene: TRBV2

CDR3 protein: CASSPTLAGSTDTQYF
CDR3 DNA: TGTGCCAGCAGCCCCACATTAGCGGGAAGCACAGATACGCAGTATTTT
J gene: TRBJ2-3
clone size: once
D gene: TRBD2
V gene: TRBV7-3

CDR3 protein: CASSPSVGQYYGYTF
CDR3 DNA: TGCGCCAGCAGCCCATCCGTCGGACAGTACTATGGCTACACCTTC
J gene: TRBJ1-2
clone size: few
D gene: .
V gene: TRBV5-1

CDR3 protein: CASSLGGQGAYLHF
CDR3 DNA: TGTGCCAGCAGCTTAGGGGGACAGGGGGCCTATCTCCACTTT
J gene: TRBJ1-6
clone size: .
D gene: TRBD1
V gene: TRBV7-2

CDR3 protein: CASSQDQAAPFF
CDR3 DNA: TGCGCCAGCAGCCAAGATCAGGCTGCGCCGTTCTTC
J gene: TRBJ2-1
clone size: .
D gene: .
V gene: TRBV4-3

CDR3 protein: CASSVPGLAGGGTDTQYF
CDR3 DNA: TGTGCCAGCAGCGTCCCGGGACTAGCGGGGGGAGGCACAGATACGCAGTATTTT
J gene: TRBJ2-3
clone size: few
D gene: TRBD2
V gene: TRBV7-2

CDR3 protein: CASSRDSDIGYGYTF
CDR3 DNA: TGTGCCAGCAGTCGGGACTCCGACATAGGCTATGGCTACACCTTC
J gene: TRBJ1-2
clone size: .
D gene: .
V gene: TRBV27

CDR3 protein: CAISRGENYGYTF
CDR3 DNA: TGTGCCATCAGCAGGGGGGAGAACTATGGCTACACCTTC
J gene: TRBJ1-2
clone size: .
D gene: TRBD1
V gene: TRBV10-3

CDR3 protein: CASSQFFVRTGVSAGYTF
CDR3 DNA: TGCGCCAGCAGCCAATTTTTTGTCCGGACAGGGGTCTCGGCTGGCTACACCTTC
J gene: TRBJ1-2
clone size: .
D gene: TRBD1
V gene: TRBV4-1

CDR3 protein: CAWSLLGNTIYF
CDR3 DNA: TGTGCCTGGAGTTTATTAGGAAACACCATATATTTT
J gene: TRBJ1-3
clone size: once
D gene: .
V gene: TRBV30

CDR3 protein: CASSQEAPAGGDYEQYF
CDR3 DNA: TGCGCCAGCAGCCAAGAAGCCCCAGCGGGGGGGGACTACGAGCAGTACTTC
J gene: TRBJ2-7
clone size: .
D gene: TRBD2
V gene: TRBV4-1

CDR3 protein: CASSIGGDREQYF
CDR3 DNA: TGTGCCAGCTCCATAGGAGGGGACCGGGAGCAGTACTTC
J gene: TRBJ2-7
clone size: .
D gene: .
V gene: TRBV18

CDR3 protein: CASSSLAGANSNEQFF
CDR3 DNA: TGTGCCAGCAGCTCACTAGCGGGGGCTAATTCCAATGAGCAGTTCTTC
J gene: TRBJ2-1
clone size: .
D gene: TRBD2
V gene: TRBV7-9

CDR3 protein: CASSRGLAGEDEQYF
CDR3 DNA: TGTGCCAGCTCACGGGGCCTAGCGGGGGAGGACGAGCAGTACTTC
J gene: TRBJ2-7
clone size: few
D gene: TRBD2
V gene: TRBV18

CDR3 protein: CASSHGQGMKFF
CDR3 DNA: TGTGCCAGCAGTCACGGACAGGGAATGAAGTTCTTC
J gene: TRBJ2-1
clone size: .
D gene: TRBD1
V gene: TRBV27

CDR3 protein: CASSLVGTGDYEQYF
CDR3 DNA: TGTGCCAGCAGCTTAGTGGGCACAGGGGACTACGAGCAGTACTTC
J gene: TRBJ2-7
clone size: .
D gene: TRBD1
V gene: TRBV7-9

CDR3 protein: CASSPRTGIDNEQFF
CDR3 DNA: TGTGCCAGCAGTCCTAGGACAGGGATTGACAATGAGCAGTTCTTC
J gene: TRBJ2-1
clone size: .
D gene: TRBD1
V gene: TRBV6-5

CDR3 protein: CASSPRGGPSHNQPQHF
CDR3 DNA: TGTGCCAGCAGCCCACGGGGGGGACCTTCACACAATCAGCCCCAGCATTTT
J gene: TRBJ1-5
clone size: .
D gene: .
V gene: TRBV27

CDR3 protein: CASRGTGGRNTEAFF
CDR3 DNA: TGTGCCAGCAGGGGGACAGGGGGTAGGAACACTGAAGCTTTCTTT
J gene: TRBJ1-1
clone size: .
D gene: TRBD1
V gene: TRBV2

CDR3 protein: CATSRDRGQETQYF
CDR3 DNA: TGCGCCACCAGCAGAGACAGGGGGCAAGAGACCCAGTACTTC
J gene: TRBJ2-5
clone size: .
D gene: TRBD1
V gene: TRBV15

CDR3 protein: CAISDGGVYLSTDTQYF
CDR3 DNA: TGTGCCATCAGTGACGGGGGGGTCTATTTAAGCACAGATACGCAGTATTTT
J gene: TRBJ2-3
clone size: .
D gene: TRBD2
V gene: TRBV10-3

CDR3 protein: CASSQYQGVGNTIYF
CDR3 DNA: TGCGCCAGCAGCCAATACCAGGGGGTAGGAAACACCATATATTTT
J gene: TRBJ1-3
clone size: once
D gene: TRBD1
V gene: TRBV4-3

CDR3 protein: CSVTGLAWKEQYF
CDR3 DNA: TGCAGCGTTACCGGACTAGCTTGGAAAGAGCAGTACTTC
J gene: TRBJ2-7
clone size: few
D gene: TRBD2
V gene: TRBV29-1

CDR3 protein: CASSARTGVSGEQFF
CDR3 DNA: TGTGCCAGCAGCGCGCGGACAGGGGTATCGGGTGAGCAGTTCTTC
J gene: TRBJ2-1
clone size: .
D gene: TRBD1
V gene: TRBV9

CDR3 protein: CASSLDGSSMNTEAFF
CDR3 DNA: TGCGCCAGCAGCTTGGACGGGAGTAGTATGAACACTGAAGCTTTCTTT
J gene: TRBJ1-1
clone size: .
D gene: .
V gene: TRBV5-1

CDR3 protein: CASSSRGKGYTF
CDR3 DNA: TGTGCCAGCAGCTCCAGGGGAAAGGGCTACACCTTC
J gene: TRBJ1-2
clone size: .
D gene: .
V gene: TRBV5-6

CDR3 protein: CASSLWGDPNQDTQYF
CDR3 DNA: TGTGCCAGCAGCTTATGGGGGGACCCCAACCAAGATACGCAGTATTTT
J gene: TRBJ2-3
clone size: .
D gene: .
V gene: TRBV7-6

CDR3 protein: CASSQPGQGIGYGYTF
CDR3 DNA: TGCGCCAGCAGCCAACCTGGACAGGGGATCGGCTATGGCTACACCTTC
J gene: TRBJ1-2
clone size: .
D gene: TRBD1
V gene: TRBV4-1

CDR3 protein: CASSKGKDSEETQYF
CDR3 DNA: TGTGCCAGCAGCAAAGGGAAAGACAGTGAAGAGACCCAGTACTTC
J gene: TRBJ2-5
clone size: once
D gene: .
V gene: TRBV21-1

CDR3 protein: CAWTAAGAPDITDTQYF
CDR3 DNA: TGTGCCTGGACTGCGGCGGGGGCACCGGACATCACAGATACGCAGTATTTT
J gene: TRBJ2-3
clone size: .
D gene: .
V gene: TRBV30

CDR3 protein: CATSVPRGGTDTQYF
CDR3 DNA: TGTGCCACCAGTGTGCCCAGGGGAGGCACAGATACGCAGTATTTT
J gene: TRBJ2-3
clone size: .
D gene: .
V gene: TRBV24-1

CDR3 protein: CASSSWRGNYEQYF
CDR3 DNA: TGTGCCAGCAGTTCCTGGCGGGGGAACTACGAGCAGTACTTC
J gene: TRBJ2-7
clone size: .
D gene: TRBD2
V gene: TRBV6-2/TRBV6-3

CDR3 protein: CATSDLWQNYGYTF
CDR3 DNA: TGTGCCACCAGTGATTTATGGCAGAACTATGGCTACACCTTC
J gene: TRBJ1-2
clone size: .
D gene: .
V gene: TRBV24-1

CDR3 protein: CASSLWTENYYGYTF
CDR3 DNA: TGTGCCAGTAGTCTTTGGACAGAAAACTACTATGGCTACACCTTC
J gene: TRBJ1-2
clone size: .
D gene: .
V gene: TRBV19

CDR3 protein: CASSRLGTGSSPLHF
CDR3 DNA: TGTGCCAGCAGCCGACTTGGGACAGGGTCTTCACCCCTCCACTTT
J gene: TRBJ1-6
clone size: .
D gene: TRBD1
V gene: TRBV6-6

CDR3 protein: CASSLAQGPGYEQYF
CDR3 DNA: TGTGCCAGCAGCTTAGCACAGGGTCCAGGGTACGAGCAGTACTTC
J gene: TRBJ2-7
clone size: .
D gene: .
V gene: TRBV7-9

CDR3 protein: CASRYSSGGLSYEQYF
CDR3 DNA: TGTGCCAGCAGATATTCTAGCGGGGGGTTATCCTACGAGCAGTACTTC
J gene: TRBJ2-7
clone size: .
D gene: TRBD2
V gene: TRBV3-1/TRBV3-2

CDR3 protein: CASSYGRGEAFF
CDR3 DNA: TGTGCCAGCAGCTATGGTCGAGGTGAAGCTTTCTTT
J gene: TRBJ1-1
clone size: few
D gene: .
V gene: TRBV11-2

CDR3 protein: CSNPVGPSGETQYF
CDR3 DNA: TGCAGCAACCCAGTAGGACCCAGCGGGGAGACCCAGTACTTC
J gene: TRBJ2-5
clone size: .
D gene: .
V gene: TRBV29-1

CDR3 protein: CASSPTTGFGYTF
CDR3 DNA: TGTGCCAGCTCACCTACAACAGGGTTTGGCTACACCTTC
J gene: TRBJ1-2
clone size: .
D gene: .
V gene: TRBV18